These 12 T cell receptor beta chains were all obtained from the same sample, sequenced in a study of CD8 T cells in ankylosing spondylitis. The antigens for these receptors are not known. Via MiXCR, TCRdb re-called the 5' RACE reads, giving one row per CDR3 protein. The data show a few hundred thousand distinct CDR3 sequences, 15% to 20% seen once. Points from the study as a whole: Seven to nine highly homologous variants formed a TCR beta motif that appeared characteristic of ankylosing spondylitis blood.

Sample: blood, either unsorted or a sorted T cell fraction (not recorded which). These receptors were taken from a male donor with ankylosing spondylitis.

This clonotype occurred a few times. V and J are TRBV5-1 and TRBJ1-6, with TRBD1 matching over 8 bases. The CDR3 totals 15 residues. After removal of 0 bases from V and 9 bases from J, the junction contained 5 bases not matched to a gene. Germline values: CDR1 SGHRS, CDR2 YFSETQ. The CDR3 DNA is TGCGCCAGCAGCTTGGTTTGGACAGGGCTTTCACCCCTCCACTTT. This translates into CASSLVWTGLSPLHF. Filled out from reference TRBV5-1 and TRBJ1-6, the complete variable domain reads KAGVTQTPRYLIKTRGQQVTLSCSPISGHRSVSWYQQTPGQGLQFLFEYFSETQRNKGNFPGRFSGRQFSNSRSEMNVSTLELGDSALYLCASSLVWTGLSPLHFGNGTRLTVT.

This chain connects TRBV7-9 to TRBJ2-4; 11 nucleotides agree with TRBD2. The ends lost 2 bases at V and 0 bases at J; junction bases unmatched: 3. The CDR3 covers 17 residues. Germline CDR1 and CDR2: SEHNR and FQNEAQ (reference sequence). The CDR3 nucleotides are TGTGCCAGCAGCTTATCACTAGCGGGGGTAGCCAAAAACATTCAGTACTTC. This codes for CASSLSLAGVAKNIQYF.

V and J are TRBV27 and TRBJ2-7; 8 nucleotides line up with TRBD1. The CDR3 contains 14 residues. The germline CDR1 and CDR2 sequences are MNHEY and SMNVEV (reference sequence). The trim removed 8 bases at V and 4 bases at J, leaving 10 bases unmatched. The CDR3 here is CASAPQGAVYEQYF. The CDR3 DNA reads TGTGCCAGCGCCCCTCAGGGGGCGGTTTACGAGCAGTACTTC.

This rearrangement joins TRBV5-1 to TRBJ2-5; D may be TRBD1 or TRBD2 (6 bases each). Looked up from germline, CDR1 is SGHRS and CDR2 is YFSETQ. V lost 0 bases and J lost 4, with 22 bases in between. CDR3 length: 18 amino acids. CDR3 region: CASSLAAEQGGIGETQYF. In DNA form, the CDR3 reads TGCGCCAGCAGCTTGGCTGCTGAACAGGGAGGTATCGGAGAGACCCAGTACTTC.

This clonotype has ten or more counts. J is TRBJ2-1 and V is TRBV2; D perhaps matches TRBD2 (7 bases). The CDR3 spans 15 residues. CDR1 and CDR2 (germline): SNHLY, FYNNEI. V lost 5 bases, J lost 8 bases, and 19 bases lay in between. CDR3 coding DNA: TGTGCCAGCAGTCAAACAGGGTTAGCGGGTGATGAGCAGTTCTTC. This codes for CASSQTGLAGDEQFF.

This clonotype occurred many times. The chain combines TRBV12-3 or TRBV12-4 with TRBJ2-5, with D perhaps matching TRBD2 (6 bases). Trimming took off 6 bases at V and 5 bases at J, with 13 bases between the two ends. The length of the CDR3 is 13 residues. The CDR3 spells CASRRGGQETQYF. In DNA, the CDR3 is TGTGCCAGCAGGCGGGGAGGTCAGGAGACCCAGTACTTC.

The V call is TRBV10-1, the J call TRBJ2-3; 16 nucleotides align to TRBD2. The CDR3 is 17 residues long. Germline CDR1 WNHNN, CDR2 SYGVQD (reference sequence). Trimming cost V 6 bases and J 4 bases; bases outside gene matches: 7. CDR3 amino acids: CASSGTSGGAAADTQYF. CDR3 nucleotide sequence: TGCGCCAGCAGCGGGACTAGCGGGGGGGCCGCGGCAGATACGCAGTATTTT.

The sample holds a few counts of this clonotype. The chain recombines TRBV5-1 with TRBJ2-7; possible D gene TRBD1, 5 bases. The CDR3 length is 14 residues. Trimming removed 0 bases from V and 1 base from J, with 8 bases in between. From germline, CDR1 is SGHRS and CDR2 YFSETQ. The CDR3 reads CASSLGTNSYEQYF. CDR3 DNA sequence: TGCGCCAGCAGCTTGGGGACAAATTCCTACGAGCAGTACTTC.

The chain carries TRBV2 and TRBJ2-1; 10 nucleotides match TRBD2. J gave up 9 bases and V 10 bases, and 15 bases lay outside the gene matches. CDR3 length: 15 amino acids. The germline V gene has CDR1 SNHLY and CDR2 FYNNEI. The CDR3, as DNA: TGTGCCACCCTGAGGACTAGCGGCGCGGGCGGTGAGCAGTTCTTC. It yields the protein CATLRTSGAGGEQFF.

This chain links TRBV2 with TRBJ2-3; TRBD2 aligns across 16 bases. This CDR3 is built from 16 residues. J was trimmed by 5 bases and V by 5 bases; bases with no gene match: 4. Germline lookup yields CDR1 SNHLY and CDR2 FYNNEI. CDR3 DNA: TGTGCCAGCAGTACGGGACTAGCGGGGGGGCAAGATACGCAGTATTTT. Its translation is CASSTGLAGGQDTQYF.

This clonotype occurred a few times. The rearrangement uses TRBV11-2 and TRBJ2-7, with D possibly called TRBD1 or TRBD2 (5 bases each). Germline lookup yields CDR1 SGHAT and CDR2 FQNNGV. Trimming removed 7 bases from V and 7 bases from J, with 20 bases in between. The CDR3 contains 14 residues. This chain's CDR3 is CASTQSGAPREQYF. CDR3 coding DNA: TGTGCCAGCACGCAGTCCGGGGCGCCACGGGAGCAGTACTTC.

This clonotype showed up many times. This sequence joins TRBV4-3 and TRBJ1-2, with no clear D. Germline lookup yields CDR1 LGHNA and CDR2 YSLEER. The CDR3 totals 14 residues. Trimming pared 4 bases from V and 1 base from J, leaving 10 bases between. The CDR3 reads CASSPRSFNYGYTF. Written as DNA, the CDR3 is TGCGCCAGCAGCCCTAGGAGTTTTAACTATGGCTACACCTTC.